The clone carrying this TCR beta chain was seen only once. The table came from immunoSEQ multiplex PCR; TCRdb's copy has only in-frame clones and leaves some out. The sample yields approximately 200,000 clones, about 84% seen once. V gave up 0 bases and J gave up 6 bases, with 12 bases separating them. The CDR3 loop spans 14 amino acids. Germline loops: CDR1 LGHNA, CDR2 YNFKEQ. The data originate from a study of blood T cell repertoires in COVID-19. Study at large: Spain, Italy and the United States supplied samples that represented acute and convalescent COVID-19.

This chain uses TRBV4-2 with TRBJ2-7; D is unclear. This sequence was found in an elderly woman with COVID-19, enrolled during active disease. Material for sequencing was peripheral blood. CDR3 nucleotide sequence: TGTGCCAGCAGCCAAGATTTGTCCTCCCGCGAGCAGTACTTC. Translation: CASSQDLSSREQYF.